This is a list of T cell receptor beta chains from one sample in a study of shared clonotypes between healthy human individuals. Only in-frame clones appear in the TCRdb table, and some are missing; sequencing was by immunoSEQ multiplex PCR. The sample has under 550,000 clones; 90% to 97% are singletons. The sequencing input was naive CD4+ T cells sorted from blood. These receptors were taken from a young woman in good health. CDR3s include the opening cysteine and the closing phenylalanine or tryptophan. Each record gives: V gene, D gene, clone size, J gene, CDR3 DNA, CDR3 protein. D genes are given only for firm matches. Rows give clone size only sometimes, using once, few, many, or a class for an expanded clone.

TRBV10-3	TRBD1	.	TRBJ2-2	TGTGCCATCACTCCGGGACAGGGTAACACCGGGGAGCTGTTTTTT	CAITPGQGNTGELFF
TRBV18	TRBD1	.	TRBJ2-5	TGTGCCAGCTCACCACTGGGGACAGGGGAGACCCAGTACTTC	CASSPLGTGETQYF
TRBV6-4	.	.	TRBJ2-7	TGTGCCAGCAGAGTTACAGACTCCAGCTCCTACGAGCAGTACTTC	CASRVTDSSSYEQYF
TRBV5-1	.	.	TRBJ2-3	TGCGCCAGCTACGGGGAGGTTGTAGATACGCAGTATTTT	CASYGEVVDTQYF
TRBV5-4	.	once	TRBJ2-1	TGTGCCAGCAGCTTGGCCTTTGAGCGTCCCAATGAGCAGTTCTTC	CASSLAFERPNEQFF
TRBV28	.	.	TRBJ1-5	TGTGCCAGCAGTTTGGTCTGGGGCAATCAGCCCCAGCATTTT	CASSLVWGNQPQHF
TRBV10-3	TRBD2	once	TRBJ2-7	TGTGCCATCAGTCCGGGACTAGATGACGAGCAGTACTTC	CAISPGLDDEQYF
TRBV4-1	.	.	TRBJ2-3	TGCGCCAGCAGCCAAGATTTCTACGGAACACTAAACACAGATACGCAGTATTTT	CASSQDFYGTLNTDTQYF
TRBV28	.	.	TRBJ1-4	TGTGCCAGCAGCTTTGAGGGGATAAATGAAAAACTGTTTTTT	CASSFEGINEKLFF
TRBV5-1	.	.	TRBJ1-1	TGCGCCAGCAGACCCCCTTACCAAACCAACACTGAAGCTTTCTTT	CASRPPYQTNTEAFF
TRBV7-8	.	.	TRBJ1-6	TGTGCCAGCAGCAAGCAGGGGCAGCCTAATTCACCCCTCCACTTT	CASSKQGQPNSPLHF
TRBV2	.	.	TRBJ2-2	TGTGCCAGCAGTGAAGTACCGACCGGGGAGCTGTTTTTT	CASSEVPTGELFF
TRBV27	.	.	TRBJ2-6	TGTGCCAGCAGTTTATTGGAGGCTGGGGCCAACGTCCTGACTTTC	CASSLLEAGANVLTF
TRBV28	.	.	TRBJ1-5	TGTGCCAGCAGCTCCCTTGCTAGCAATCAGCCCCAGCATTTT	CASSSLASNQPQHF
TRBV29-1	.	.	TRBJ1-1	TGCAGCGTGAGGGTGCCAGATGAAGCTTTCTTT	CSVRVPDEAFF
TRBV21-1	.	.	TRBJ2-7	TGTGCCAGCAGCAGCCCGCCCCCCCTCTCTCAGCGGGAGTTAACCTACGAGCAGTACTTC	CASSSPPPLSQRELTYEQYF
TRBV5-3	TRBD1	once	TRBJ2-7	TGTGCCAAGCCCCGACAGGGGGTCAACGAGCAGTACTTC	CAKPRQGVNEQYF
TRBV2	.	.	TRBJ1-1	TGTGCCAGCAGTGAGGAGGGTTTAGCTTTCTTT	CASSEEGLAFF
TRBV28	TRBD2	.	TRBJ2-7	TGTGCCAGCAGTTTAATTCCCCTGCGGGCTAGCGGGAGTGCCTACGAGCAGTACTTC	CASSLIPLRASGSAYEQYF
TRBV27	TRBD1	.	TRBJ1-2	TGTGCCAGCAGACCGACGACAGGGGCCTATGGCTACACCTTC	CASRPTTGAYGYTF
TRBV4-1	.	.	TRBJ2-2	TGCGCCAGCAGCCCCCAAGTTCCTTTCGCGAACACCGGGGAGCTGTTTTTT	CASSPQVPFANTGELFF
TRBV20-1	TRBD2	.	TRBJ2-3	TGCAGTGCTGAGCGGGAGGCGCAGTATTTT	CSAEREAQYF
TRBV28	.	.	TRBJ2-7	TGTGCCAGCAGTCGATACGCCACTTACTCCTACGAGCAGTACTTC	CASSRYATYSYEQYF
TRBV10-2	.	.	TRBJ1-1	TGCGCCAGCAGCCGTTTTACGGTTTGGGGCACTGAAGCTTTCTTT	CASSRFTVWGTEAFF
TRBV6-1	.	.	TRBJ2-7	TGTGCCAGCAGTGAAGTAGGCGGGACCCACTCCTACGAGCAGTACTTC	CASSEVGGTHSYEQYF
TRBV2	TRBD1	.	TRBJ2-5	TGTGCCAGCACCGGGACAGGACAAGAGACCCAGTACTTC	CASTGTGQETQYF
TRBV6-1	TRBD1	few	TRBJ1-5	TGTGCCAGCAGTGCAGGGACAGGGGGCAATCAGCCCCAGCATTTT	CASSAGTGGNQPQHF
TRBV29-1	TRBD1	.	TRBJ2-7	TGCAGCGTTTCGGACAGGGGAGGCTACGAGCAGTACTTC	CSVSDRGGYEQYF
TRBV14	TRBD1	.	TRBJ2-2	TGTGCCAGCAGCATCGCTGGGACAGGAAACACCGGGGAGCTGTTTTTT	CASSIAGTGNTGELFF
TRBV27	.	.	TRBJ2-3	TGTGCCAGCAGTTTATCGAGGGGACCCACAGATACGCAGTATTTT	CASSLSRGPTDTQYF
TRBV6-1	.	.	TRBJ2-7	TGTGCCAGTAAGGAATTGGGGACGTACGAGCAGTACTTC	CASKELGTYEQYF
TRBV7-9	TRBD2	.	TRBJ2-1	TGTGCCGGTCAGAGCGATGGGACTAGCGTTATGTCCTACAATGAGCAGTTCTTC	CAGQSDGTSVMSYNEQFF
TRBV27	.	.	TRBJ2-3	TGTGCCAGCAGTTTGACCTCTCCTTGGGATACGCAGTATTTT	CASSLTSPWDTQYF
TRBV5-1	.	.	TRBJ1-2	TGCGCCAGCAGCTTGGCCGTGGCAGGGAACTATGGCTACACCTTC	CASSLAVAGNYGYTF
TRBV28	.	.	TRBJ1-1	TGTGCCAGCCCTGGGCGGGGGGAGCAAACTGAAGCTTTCTTT	CASPGRGEQTEAFF
TRBV29-1	TRBD1	.	TRBJ2-7	TGCAGCGGGGGACAGGGAATCTACGAGCAGTACTTC	CSGGQGIYEQYF
TRBV2	.	.	TRBJ2-7	TGTGCCAGCACTCCCGGGATTTCCTACGAGCAGTACTTC	CASTPGISYEQYF
TRBV4-1	TRBD1	.	TRBJ2-7	TGCGCCAGCAGCCCGCGACAGGGTTTGTACGAGCAGTACTTC	CASSPRQGLYEQYF
TRBV2	TRBD2	.	TRBJ2-1	TGTGCCAGCAGGGGAGCGGGATCTGAGCAGTTCTTC	CASRGAGSEQFF
TRBV9	TRBD1	.	TRBJ1-2	TGTGCCAGCAGCGCAGGGGACAGGCTTGGATATGGCTACACCTTC	CASSAGDRLGYGYTF